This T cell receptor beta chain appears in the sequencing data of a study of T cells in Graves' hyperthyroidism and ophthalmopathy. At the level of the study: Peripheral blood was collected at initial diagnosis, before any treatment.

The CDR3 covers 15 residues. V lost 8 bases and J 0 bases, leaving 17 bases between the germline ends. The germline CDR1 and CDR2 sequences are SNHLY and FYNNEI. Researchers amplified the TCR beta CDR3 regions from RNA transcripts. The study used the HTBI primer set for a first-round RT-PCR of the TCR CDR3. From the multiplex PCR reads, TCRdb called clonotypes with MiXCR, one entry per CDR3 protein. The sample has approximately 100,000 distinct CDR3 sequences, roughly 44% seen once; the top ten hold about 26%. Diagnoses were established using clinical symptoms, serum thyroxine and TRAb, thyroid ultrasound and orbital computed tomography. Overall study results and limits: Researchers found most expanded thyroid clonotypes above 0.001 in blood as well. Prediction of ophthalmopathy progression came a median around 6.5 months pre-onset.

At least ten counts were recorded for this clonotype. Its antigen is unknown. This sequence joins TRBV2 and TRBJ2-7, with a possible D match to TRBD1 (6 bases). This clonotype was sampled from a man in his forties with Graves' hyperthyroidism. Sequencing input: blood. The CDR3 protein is CASLKGGLGSYEQYF. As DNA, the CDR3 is TGTGCCAGCCTTAAAGGGGGTCTTGGCTCCTACGAGCAGTACTTC.